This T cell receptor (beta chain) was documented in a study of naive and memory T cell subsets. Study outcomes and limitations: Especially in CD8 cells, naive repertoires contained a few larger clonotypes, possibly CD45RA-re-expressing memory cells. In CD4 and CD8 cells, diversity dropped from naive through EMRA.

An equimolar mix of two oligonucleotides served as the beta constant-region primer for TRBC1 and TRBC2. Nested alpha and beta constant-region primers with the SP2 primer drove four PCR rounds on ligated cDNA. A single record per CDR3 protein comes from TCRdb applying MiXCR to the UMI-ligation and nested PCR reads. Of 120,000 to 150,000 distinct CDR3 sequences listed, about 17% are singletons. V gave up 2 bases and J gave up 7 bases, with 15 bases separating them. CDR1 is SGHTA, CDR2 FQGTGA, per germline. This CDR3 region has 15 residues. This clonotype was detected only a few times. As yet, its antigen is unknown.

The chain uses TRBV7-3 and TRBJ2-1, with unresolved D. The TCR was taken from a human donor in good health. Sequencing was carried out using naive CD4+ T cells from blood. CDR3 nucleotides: TGTGCCAGCAGCTTATGGTCCAGTAGGAATAATGAGCAGTTCTTC. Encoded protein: CASSLWSSRNNEQFF.